A single sample gave rise to the 3 T cell receptor beta chains below, sequenced in a study of Graves' ophthalmopathy and Graves' hyperthyroidism. Using RNA transcripts, the TCR beta CDR3 regions were amplified. Following a first-round RT-PCR that used HTBI primers, a second-round multiplex PCR was carried out. MiXCR, run by TCRdb on the multiplex PCR reads, gives a single entry per CDR3 protein. The repertoire has 620,000 or so distinct CDR3 sequences, 22% of them found once; the top ten carry approximately 7.7%. The specimen was peripheral blood. All receptors come from a woman between 18 and 30 years old with stable Graves' hyperthyroidism. Some clones in this sample may be carry-over from other donors' samples.

Ten or more counts support this clonotype. The genes are TRBV6-5 and TRBJ2-7; D not resolved. CDR1 is MNHEY and CDR2 is SVGAGI in the germline V gene. CDR3 length: 13 amino acids. Between the trimmed V and J ends, which lost 0 bases and 3 bases, there was a span of 6 bases. CDR3 DNA: TGTGCCAGCAGTTACTCGAAGGGCTACGAGCAGTACTTC. Residues: CASSYSKGYEQYF.

The chain uses TRBV12-3 or TRBV12-4 and TRBJ1-3, with D possibly TRBD1 on 5 matching bases. The CDR3 runs to 16 residues. V gave up 7 bases and J gave up 0 bases, with 16 bases separating them. This chain's CDR3 is CASTSGGLISGNTIYF. The DNA of the CDR3 is TGTGCCAGCACATCGGGGGGTTTGATCTCTGGAAACACCATATATTTT.

In its sample, this clonotype was seen many times. This chain joins TRBV20-1 and TRBJ2-7; 7 positions agree with TRBD2. The V and J ends lost 3 bases and 6 bases, in that order; junction bases with no gene match: 5. This CDR3 has 12 amino acids. Germline CDR1 reads DFQATT; CDR2 reads SNEGSKA (reference sequence). As DNA, the CDR3 is TGCAGTGCTAGTAAACTAGCGAGCGAGCAGTACTTC. It specifies CSASKLASEQYF.